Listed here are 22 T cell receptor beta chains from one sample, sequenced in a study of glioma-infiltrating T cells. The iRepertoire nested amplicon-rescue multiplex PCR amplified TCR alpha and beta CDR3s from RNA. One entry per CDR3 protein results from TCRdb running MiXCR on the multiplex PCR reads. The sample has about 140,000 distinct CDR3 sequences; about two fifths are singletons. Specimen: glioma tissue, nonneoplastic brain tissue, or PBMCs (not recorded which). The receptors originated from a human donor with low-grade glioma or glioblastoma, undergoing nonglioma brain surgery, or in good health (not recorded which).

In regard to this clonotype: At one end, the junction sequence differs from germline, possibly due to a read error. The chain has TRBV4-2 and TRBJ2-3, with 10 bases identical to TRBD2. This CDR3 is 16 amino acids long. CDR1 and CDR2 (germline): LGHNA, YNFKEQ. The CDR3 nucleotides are TGTGCCAGAAGCCAAGAGCAGCGGGGGGGTGTAGATACGCAGTATTTT. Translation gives CARSQEQRGGVDTQYF.

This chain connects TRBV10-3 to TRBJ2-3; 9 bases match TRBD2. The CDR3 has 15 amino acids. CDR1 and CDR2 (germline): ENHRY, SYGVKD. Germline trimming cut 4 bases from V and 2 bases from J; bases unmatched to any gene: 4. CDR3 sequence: CAISGPSGVTDTQYF. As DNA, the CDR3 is TGTGCCATCAGTGGTCCTAGCGGGGTCACAGATACGCAGTATTTT.

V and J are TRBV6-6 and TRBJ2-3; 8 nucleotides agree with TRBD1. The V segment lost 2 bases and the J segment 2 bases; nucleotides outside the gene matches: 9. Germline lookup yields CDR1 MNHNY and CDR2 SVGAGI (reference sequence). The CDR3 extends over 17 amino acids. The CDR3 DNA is TGTGCCAGCAGTTACGGGACAGGAATCTTGTCCACAGATACGCAGTATTTT. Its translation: CASSYGTGILSTDTQYF.

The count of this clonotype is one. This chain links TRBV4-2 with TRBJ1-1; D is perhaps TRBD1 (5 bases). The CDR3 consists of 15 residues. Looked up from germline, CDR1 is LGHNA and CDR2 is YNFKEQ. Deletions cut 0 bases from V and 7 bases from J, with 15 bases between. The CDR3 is CASSQDLGVRSEAFF. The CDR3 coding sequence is TGTGCCAGCAGCCAAGATCTAGGGGTAAGGAGTGAAGCTTTCTTT.

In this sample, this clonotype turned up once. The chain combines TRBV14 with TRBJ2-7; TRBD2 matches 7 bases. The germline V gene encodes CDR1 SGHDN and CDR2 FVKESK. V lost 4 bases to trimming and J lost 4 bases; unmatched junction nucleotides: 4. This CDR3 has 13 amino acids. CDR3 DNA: TGTGCCAGCAGCCTGGGGGGGAGGTACGAGCAGTACTTC. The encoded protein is CASSLGGRYEQYF.

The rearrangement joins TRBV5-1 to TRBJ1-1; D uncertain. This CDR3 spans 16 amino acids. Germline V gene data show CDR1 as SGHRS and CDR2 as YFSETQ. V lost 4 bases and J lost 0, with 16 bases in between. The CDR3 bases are TGCGCCAGCAGCCCCGGCCACGGGATTATGAACACTGAAGCTTTCTTT. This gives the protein CASSPGHGIMNTEAFF.

The CDR3 here is CASSLDRGPGANVLTF. DNA for the CDR3: TGTGCCAGCAGTTTAGACAGGGGACCGGGGGCCAACGTCCTGACTTTC. The rearrangement links TRBV6-5 to TRBJ2-6, with 8 bases matching TRBD1. V gave up 4 bases and J gave up 4 bases; unmatched junction bases: 6. The germline CDR1 and CDR2 sequences are MNHEY and SVGAGI. There are 16 residues in the CDR3.

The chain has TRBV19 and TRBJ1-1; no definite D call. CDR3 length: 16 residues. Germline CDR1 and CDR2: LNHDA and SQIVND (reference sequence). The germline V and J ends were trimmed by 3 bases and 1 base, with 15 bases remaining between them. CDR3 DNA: TGTGCCAGTAGTATTCTAACCGGGCACAGGAACACTGAAGCTTTCTTT. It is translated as CASSILTGHRNTEAFF. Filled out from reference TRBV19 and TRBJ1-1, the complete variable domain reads DGGITQSPKYLFRKEGQNVTLSCEQNLNHDAMYWYRQDPGQGLRLIYYSQIVNDFQKGDIAEGYSVSREKKESFPLTVTSAQKNPTAFYLCASSILTGHRNTEAFFGQGTRLTVV.

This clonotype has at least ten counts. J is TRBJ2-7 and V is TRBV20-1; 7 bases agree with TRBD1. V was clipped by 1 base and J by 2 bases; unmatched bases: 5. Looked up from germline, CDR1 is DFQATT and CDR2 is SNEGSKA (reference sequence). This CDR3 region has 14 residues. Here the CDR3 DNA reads TGCAGTGCTAGAGCACAGACAGGGCCCTACGAGCAGTACTTC. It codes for CSARAQTGPYEQYF.

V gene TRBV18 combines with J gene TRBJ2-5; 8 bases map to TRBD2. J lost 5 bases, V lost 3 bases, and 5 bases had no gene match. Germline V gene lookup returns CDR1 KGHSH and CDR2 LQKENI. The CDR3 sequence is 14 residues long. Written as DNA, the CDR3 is TGTGCCAGCTCACCGACATCTAGCGGGGAGACCCAGTACTTC. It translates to CASSPTSSGETQYF.

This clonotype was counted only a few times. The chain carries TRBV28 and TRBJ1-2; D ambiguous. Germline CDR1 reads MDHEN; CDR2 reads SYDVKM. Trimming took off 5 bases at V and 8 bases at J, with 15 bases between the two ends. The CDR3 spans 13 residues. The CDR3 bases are TGTGCCAGCAGTCTAGGAGCCAGGAAAGGCTACACCTTC. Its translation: CASSLGARKGYTF.

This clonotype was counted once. The CDR3 loop reads CASSADSGSYGNYEQYF. The CDR3 DNA reads as TGTGCCAGTTCGGCGGATAGCGGGAGCTATGGAAACTACGAGCAGTACTTC. J is TRBJ2-7 and V is TRBV6-2 or TRBV6-3; TRBD2 agrees at 9 bases. The V segment lost 9 bases and the J segment 3 bases; nucleotides outside the gene matches: 18. The CDR3 is 17 residues long. Germline CDR1 MNHEY, CDR2 SVGEGT.

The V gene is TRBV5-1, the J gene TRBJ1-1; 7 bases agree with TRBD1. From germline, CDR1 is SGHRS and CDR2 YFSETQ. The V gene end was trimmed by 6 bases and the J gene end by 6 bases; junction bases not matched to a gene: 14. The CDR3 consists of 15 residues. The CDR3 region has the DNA TGCGCCAGCAACCGGGACAGCAACTTTTTGGCTGAAGCTTTCTTT. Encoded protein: CASNRDSNFLAEAFF.

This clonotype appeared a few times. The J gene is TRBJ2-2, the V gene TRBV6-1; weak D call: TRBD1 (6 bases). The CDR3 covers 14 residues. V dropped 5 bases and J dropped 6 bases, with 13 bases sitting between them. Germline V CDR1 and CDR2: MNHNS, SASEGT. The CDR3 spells CASSFGGSAGELFF. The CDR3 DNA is TGTGCCAGCAGTTTTGGGGGCTCGGCCGGGGAGCTGTTTTTT.

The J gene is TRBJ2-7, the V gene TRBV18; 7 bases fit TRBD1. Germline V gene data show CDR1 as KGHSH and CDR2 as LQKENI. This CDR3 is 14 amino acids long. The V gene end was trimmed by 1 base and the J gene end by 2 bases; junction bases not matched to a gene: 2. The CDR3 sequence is CASSPRQGPYEQYF. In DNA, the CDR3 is TGTGCCAGCTCACCACGACAGGGCCCCTACGAGCAGTACTTC. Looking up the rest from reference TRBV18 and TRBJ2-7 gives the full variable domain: NAGVMQNPRHLVRRRGQEARLRCSPMKGHSHVYWYRQLPEEGLKFMVYLQKENIIDESGMPKERFSAEFPKEGPSILRIQQVVRGDSAAYFCASSPRQGPYEQYFGPGTRLTVT.

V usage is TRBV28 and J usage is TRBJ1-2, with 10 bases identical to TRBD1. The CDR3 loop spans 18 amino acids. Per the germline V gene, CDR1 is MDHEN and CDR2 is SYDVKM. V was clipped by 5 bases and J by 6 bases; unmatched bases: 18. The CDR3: CASSQITGTGVYRDGYTF. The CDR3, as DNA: TGTGCCAGCAGTCAGATAACCGGGACAGGGGTTTATCGTGATGGCTACACCTTC.

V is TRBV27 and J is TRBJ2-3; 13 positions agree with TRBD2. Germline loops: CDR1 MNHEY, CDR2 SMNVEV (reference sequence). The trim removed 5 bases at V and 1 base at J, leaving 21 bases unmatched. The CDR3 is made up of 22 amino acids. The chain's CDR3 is CASSRQIGTSGRATWGTDTQYF. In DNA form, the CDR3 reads TGTGCCAGCAGTCGTCAAATTGGTACTAGCGGGAGGGCCACGTGGGGCACAGATACGCAGTATTTT.

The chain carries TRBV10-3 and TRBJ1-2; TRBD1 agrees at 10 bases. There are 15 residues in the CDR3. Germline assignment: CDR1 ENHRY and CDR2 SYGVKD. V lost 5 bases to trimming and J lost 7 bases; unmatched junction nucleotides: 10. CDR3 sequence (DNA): TGTGCCATCAGTTCGGCCGGGACAGGGGAATCTGGCTACACCTTC. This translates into CAISSAGTGESGYTF.

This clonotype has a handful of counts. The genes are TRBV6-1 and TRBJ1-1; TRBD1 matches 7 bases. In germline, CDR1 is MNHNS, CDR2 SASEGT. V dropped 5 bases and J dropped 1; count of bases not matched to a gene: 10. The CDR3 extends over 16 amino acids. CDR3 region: CASSYFPGQQNTEAFF. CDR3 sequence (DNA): TGTGCCAGCAGTTATTTTCCGGGACAGCAGAACACTGAAGCTTTCTTT.

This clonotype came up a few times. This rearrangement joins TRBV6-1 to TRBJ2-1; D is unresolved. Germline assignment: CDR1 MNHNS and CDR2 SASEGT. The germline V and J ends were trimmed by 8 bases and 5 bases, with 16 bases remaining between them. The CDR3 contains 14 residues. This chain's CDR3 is CASSKYSPNNEQFF. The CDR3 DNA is TGTGCCAGCTCCAAGTACTCGCCTAACAATGAGCAGTTCTTC.

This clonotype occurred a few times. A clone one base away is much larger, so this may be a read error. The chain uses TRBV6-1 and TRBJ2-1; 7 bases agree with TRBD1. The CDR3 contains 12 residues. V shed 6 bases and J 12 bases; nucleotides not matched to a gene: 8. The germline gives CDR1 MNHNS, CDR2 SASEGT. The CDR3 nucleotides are TGTGCCAGCAGCATTCAGGGGGATGGGCAGTTCTTC. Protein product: CASSIQGDGQFF.

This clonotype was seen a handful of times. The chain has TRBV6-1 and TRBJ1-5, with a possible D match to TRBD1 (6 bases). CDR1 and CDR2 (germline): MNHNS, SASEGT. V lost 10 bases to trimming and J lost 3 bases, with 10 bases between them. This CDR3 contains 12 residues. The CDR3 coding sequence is TGTGCCACACGACAGGTCAATCAGCCCCAGCATTTT. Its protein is CATRQVNQPQHF.